The sequence of this T cell receptor beta chain was determined in a study of cytomegalovirus exposure and HLA in healthy donors (dated by TCRdb to the late 2010s). The study in broad terms: An earlier analysis of several hundred of the donors reported more than 250 Gb of sequence data and roughly 100 million unique TCR beta sequences from roughly 180 million T cells. Approximately 310 gigabases of sequencing data and 70 million to 85 million unique TCR sequences were included in an early release covering around 650 HLA-typed donors. Of the 398 genotyped donors, around 81% fell in the genetic ancestry cluster associated with self-reported Caucasian donors. The aim of the study was to test whether cataloging public T cell receptors could identify signatures of past pathogen exposure. The T cell repertoires of under 750 subjects were profiled by immunosequencing and related to cytomegalovirus serostatus. Besides the first cohort of roughly 660 subjects, a separate validation cohort made up of 120 different subjects was used. High-throughput TCR immunosequencing, statistical association of individual TCRs with disease status, and machine learning were combined to predict cytomegalovirus infection status. To study patterns of TCR occurrence, a later analysis re-analyzed previously published TCR beta repertoires from 600 to 750 donors and added high-resolution HLA genotyping. Rather than using new phenotypic data, the later analysis identified candidate immune exposures from TCR beta sequences and from how often those sequences occurred across donors. An earlier analysis of approximately 500 of the donors applied high-throughput TCR beta sequencing to assess whether each TCR beta V gene segment acted as functional or pseudogenic. Donor age, sex, ethnicity and CMV serostatus were compiled together with the repertoire data. A later genetic analysis took genome-wide SNP genotypes for about 55% of the roughly 670 donors and used that subset as a discovery cohort. Every repertoire in the discovery cohort had been generated on one and the same sequencing platform. HLA typing included class I and class II loci at four-digit resolution. The number of donors typed differed by locus, with roughly 620-630 for A, B, C, DRB1 and DQB1, more than 500 for DQA1, 600 to 610 for DPA1, and around 450 for DPB1. Four to six DR-DQ haplotypes were handled as single units for association and clustering, since linkage in the cohort was strong. Among some 410 genotyped donors of the cohort, an average of approximately 220,000 unique TCR beta nucleotide sequences was sequenced per donor, of which roughly 17% were non-productive. General study outcomes and caveats: Cytomegalovirus status was reported to be diagnosed by the classifier with high specificity and sensitivity in both the original and validation cohorts. When HLA alleles, especially DR and DQ, strongly co-occurred, TCR associations were difficult to assign to individual alleles. The authors suggested that the approach could potentially be extended to other disease states and immunological phenotypes. Correlated functional status among segregating V segments might reflect linkage disequilibrium, but an unknown experimental factor could not be ruled out. Three of the identified cytomegalovirus-associated TCR beta chains were confirmed in vitro to be specific for cytomegalovirus antigens. In a later analysis, most CMV-associated TCR beta chains were found to appear HLA-restricted, with HLA associations seemingly driven largely by CMV exposure. In this cohort, only TCR beta chains were sequenced, and detectable features were limited by the absence of alpha or paired-chain data. In a later analysis, the rate of TCR association differed among HLA loci, with DRB1 alleles having the most associated TCRs and HLA-C alleles having the fewest. A cluster of highly shared sequence variants was judged likely to represent a technical artifact of the sequencing pipeline. The presence/absence analyses assumed that sequencing depth was roughly uniform across donors, and that assumption may not be true. Roughly 17 rarely observed V segments, including chromosome 9 orphons, were excluded from the earlier analysis of some 590 of the donors because counts were too low. In an earlier analysis of roughly 560 of the donors, most TCR beta V segments were observed in productive rearrangements about 90% or about 30% of the time, broadly matching IMGT annotations. In a later analysis, around 15,000 TCR beta sequences were associated with specific HLA alleles at a false discovery rate of 0.05. Because the 87-base-pair reads could not distinguish some IMGT-functional V segments, including TRBV6-2 and TRBV6-3, those segments were excluded. In a later analysis, several top co-occurrence clusters were reported to appear linked to parvovirus B19, influenza, CMV and Epstein-Barr virus. A further reported finding was that TCR beta sequences accurately predicted the HLA-A and HLA-B alleles for most subjects in the first cohort. In a later analysis, HLA-associated TCR beta chains were found to be more clonally expanded and to have lower generation probabilities than equally common non-associated chains. Across donors, most TCR sequences were observed very rarely, whereas some public TCRs were present in many individuals. Because HLA typing was missing for some donors at each locus, association tests included only the typed subset. Compared with the approximately 700-donor mean, donors in an Asian-associated ancestry cluster had fewer N-insertions in productive TCRs, according to a later genetic analysis. Immune exposure information for the cohort was limited to CMV serostatus. V-gene and J-gene trimming of TCR beta chains was associated with a missense DCLRE1C variant in a later genetic analysis, and the association was replicated in an independent cohort. The study gave a list of more than 150 TCR beta chains associated with cytomegalovirus.

For this clone: Its binding antigen is unknown. No per-base quality is available; no much larger clone lies one base away.

The cohort comprised some 730 healthy bone marrow donors. At the time of sampling, every cohort member was nominally healthy, though immune exposures that went unrecorded were likely present. The donor tested CMV seronegative, placing the donor among the 350 to 400 seronegative members of the cohort. Each donor provided a peripheral blood sample, and peripheral blood mononuclear cells were used for TCR beta sequencing. Genomic DNA was extracted from the blood cell samples with the Qiagen DNeasy Blood Extraction Kit. From the germline V gene, CDR1 is MDHEN and CDR2 is SYDVKM. There are 12 amino acids in the CDR3, from cysteine to phenylalanine inclusive. Only the CDR3 part of the read is kept: 36 bases, read in frame from the first base. At the junction V is shortened by 7 bases and J by 10 bases; bases outside the gene matches: 4. Receptors were amplified or captured by the immunoSEQ multiplex PCR assay. For the multiplex PCR, a mixture combining 60 forward primers for TCR Vbeta segments and 13 reverse primers for TCR Jbeta segments was used. A multiplex PCR assay on genomic DNA amplified the CDR3 region of rearranged TCR beta genes. The Illumina HiSeq System was used to sequence the amplified TCR beta libraries as 87-base-pair reads. The original pipeline was this. A later analysis tallied approximately 87 million unique TCR beta chains across the 666 repertoires, and about 12 million of those chains were shared by two or more donors. Raw reads were error-corrected and collapsed into unique sequences with a nearest-neighbor algorithm that merged closely related sequences to remove PCR and sequencing errors. CDR3 sequences were aligned to IMGT reference sequences to assign V, D and J gene segments. For a sequence to be retained, at least a six-nucleotide match to both a V gene segment and a J gene segment was required. Rearrangements were classified as productive when the CDR3 lacked stop codons and remained in frame with V and J, and all other rearrangements were classified as non-productive. CDR3 was defined by IMGT convention, running from the second conserved V-encoded cysteine to the conserved J-encoded phenylalanine. In an earlier analysis of approximately 500 of the donors, sequences lacking an unambiguous match to a single V gene segment were excluded. In an earlier analysis of around 600 of the donors, V segments were called functional above 56.7% productive rearrangements and were called segregating when the between-donor standard deviation exceeded 5%. A statistical classification framework was built for diagnosing cytomegalovirus status from the catalog of TCR beta chain sequences. In a later analysis, V and J genes were assigned by comparing TCR nucleotide sequences against IMGT/GENE-DB human TR gene sequences. In a later analysis, CDR3 sequences and most-parsimonious VDJ recombination scenarios were assigned using the TCRdist pipeline. In a later analysis, each TCR beta chain was defined by its CDR3 amino acid sequence together with its V-gene family, and reads without a unique V-gene family were excluded. To address suspected cross-contamination and a sequencing artifact, a later analysis removed approximately 600 highly shared, low-generation-probability nucleotide sequences. A later analysis calculated a clonal expansion index for each public chain from normalized within-repertoire ranks of inferred template counts. Generation probabilities in a later analysis came from a VDJ recombination model fitted to out-of-frame rearrangements, and those results were checked against IGoR. Hypergeometric tests were used in a later analysis to score TCR-TCR, TCR-HLA and TCR-CMV co-occurrence, with a repertoire-size bias correction applied to the TCR pairs. In a later analysis, false discovery rates were estimated by permuting HLA or CMV assignments 20 times. In a later analysis, co-occurring TCRs were grouped using DBSCAN, and TCRdist sequence similarity was added for clustering within HLA-allele-positive subsets. Co-occurrence clustering excluded repertoires with fewer than 30,000 or more than 120,000 public chains, plus five with anomalous nucleotide sharing. The clones in this table, taken by TCRdb from immuneACCESS, are in-frame only. Not every clone is retained; where verified, under half of the shortfall comes from an unresolved V gene, and the cause of the rest is unknown. Clone size and the V and J calls come from that table; the DNA yielded D and trimming. The sample data list some 150,000 clones, and more than 80% of these were observed just once. Over 10% of the sample belongs to the ten largest clones.

Sample: PBMCs. This clonotype originated in a woman aged 50 to 60 in good health and CMV-seronegative. The sequence joins TRBV28 to TRBJ1-6, and TRBD1 aligns with 7 junction nucleotides. The DNA sequence follows: TGTGCCAGCAAGACAGGGAGCTCACCCCTCCACTTT. This is translated as CASKTGSSPLHF. Outside the CDR3, residues come from the reference TRBV28 and TRBJ1-6 proteins, so the full variable domain is: DVKVTQSSRYLVKRTGEKVFLECVQDMDHENMFWYRQDPGLGLRLIYFSYDVKMKEKGDIPEGYSVSREKKERFSLILESASTNQTSMYLCASKTGSSPLHFGNGTRLTVT.